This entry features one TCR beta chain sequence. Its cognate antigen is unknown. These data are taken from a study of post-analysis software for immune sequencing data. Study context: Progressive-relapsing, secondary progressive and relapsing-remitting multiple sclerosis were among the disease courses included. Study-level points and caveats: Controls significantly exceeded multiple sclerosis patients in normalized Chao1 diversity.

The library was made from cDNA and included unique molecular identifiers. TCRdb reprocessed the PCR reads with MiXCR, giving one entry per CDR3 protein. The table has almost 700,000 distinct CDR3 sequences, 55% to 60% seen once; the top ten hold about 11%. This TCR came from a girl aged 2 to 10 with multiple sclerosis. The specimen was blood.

The CDR3 DNA follows: TGTGCCAGCAGTTACTCGAGACAGGGGGGGTGGCCCCAGCATTTT. Encoded protein: CASSYSRQGGWPQHF. The chain has TRBV6-5 and TRBJ1-5, with TRBD1 matching 9 bases. CDR1 and CDR2 (germline): MNHEY, SVGAGI. The CDR3 sequence is 15 residues long. V shed 0 bases, J shed 9 bases, and the junction held 6 bases outside the gene matches.